This TCR beta chain was found in a study of OX40 agonist ivuxolimab in advanced cancers. Study as a whole: The treatment was a fully human IgG2 OX40 agonist, ivuxolimab. Ivuxolimab was administered intravenously to patients at 0.01 to 10 mg/kg every 2 weeks.

No patient had autoimmune disease or received systemic immunosuppression. This CDR3 comprises 13 residues. CDR1 and CDR2 (germline): SGHAT, FQNNGV. Trimming pared 0 bases from V and 4 bases from J, leaving 4 bases between. Assay: immunoSEQ multiplex PCR; the TCRdb copy retains only in-frame clones and omits some. This sample has about 50,000 clones, with 70% to 90% found just once. This clonotype originated in an adult with an advanced solid tumor such as melanoma, head and neck, liver or kidney cancer. The V gene is TRBV11-2, the J gene TRBJ1-5; D ambiguous. The sample in question was CD4+ or CD8+ T cells sorted from blood, obtained in a trial of the OX40 agonist ivuxolimab. CDR3 residues: CASSLDRNQPQHF. The CDR3 nucleotides read TGTGCCAGCAGCTTAGACAGGAATCAGCCCCAGCATTTT.